This entry lists 4 T cell receptor beta chains sequenced from one sample in a study of blood T cell repertoires in COVID-19. Using immunoSEQ multiplex PCR, the repertoire was profiled, and TCRdb retains in-frame clones only, with some absent. The sample shows about 150,000 clones, 80% to 90% of them seen only once. The sample was peripheral blood. Receptors originate from a woman aged 45 to 65 with acute or convalescent COVID-19.

Only a few counts were recorded for this clone. V usage is TRBV6-5 and J usage is TRBJ2-1; D remains ambiguous. V lost 0 bases, J lost 16 bases, and 16 bases lay in between. This CDR3 has 13 amino acids. CDR1 and CDR2 from the germline V gene are MNHEY and SVGAGI. CDR3 in amino acids: CASSYSKAGHPFF. DNA for the CDR3: TGTGCCAGCAGTTACTCGAAGGCAGGCCACCCCTTCTTC.

The chain uses TRBV15 and TRBJ2-3; no clear D gene. From germline, CDR1 is LNHNV and CDR2 YYDKDF (reference sequence). Trimming removed 0 bases from V and 0 bases from J, with 13 bases in between. The CDR3 covers 17 residues. Here the CDR3 DNA reads TGTGCCACCAGCAGAGATCGTTTAGCAGCTAGCACAGATACGCAGTATTTT. Encoded protein: CATSRDRLAASTDTQYF.

The chain carries TRBV4-1 and TRBJ1-2, with 11 bases identical to TRBD1. The CDR3 spans 18 residues. CDR1 MGHRA and CDR2 YSYEKL come from the germline V gene. J gave up 8 bases and V 1 base, and 15 bases lay outside the gene matches. The CDR3: CASSQALPPGQGVWGYTF. The CDR3 region has the DNA TGCGCCAGCAGCCAAGCCCTCCCCCCGGGACAGGGGGTGTGGGGCTACACCTTC.

The chain joins TRBV2 to TRBJ1-5; no clear D gene. Germline CDR1 and CDR2: SNHLY and FYNNEI. The CDR3 length is 15 residues. V was pared by 0 bases and J by 0 bases, with 6 bases between. CDR3 nucleotides: TGTGCCAGCAGTGAAGCGCTATCTAGCAATCAGCCCCAGCATTTT. Protein sequence: CASSEALSSNQPQHF.